Listed below are T cell receptor beta chains from one sample, sequenced in a study of cytomegalovirus exposure and HLA in healthy donors. The repertoire was sequenced with immunoSEQ multiplex PCR; TCRdb's copy has only in-frame clones and lacks some. Among around 120,000 clones, approximately 88% were seen once, and the ten largest hold around 2%. The sequenced sample consisted of PBMCs. These receptors were taken from a man younger than 35 in good health and CMV-seronegative. CDR3s include the opening cysteine and the closing phenylalanine or tryptophan.

v_call: TRBV27; j_call: TRBJ2-5; cdr3_aa: CASSSTGDLQETQYF
v_call: TRBV4-1; j_call: TRBJ2-7; cdr3_aa: CASSRALEGEQYF
v_call: TRBV4-1; j_call: TRBJ1-5; cdr3_aa: CASSQDISRGNQPQHF
v_call: TRBV7-2; j_call: TRBJ1-2; cdr3_aa: CASSLAGQEGGYTF
v_call: TRBV15; j_call: TRBJ2-1; cdr3_aa: CATSRDLGTGFVEQFF
v_call: TRBV18; j_call: TRBJ2-3; cdr3_aa: CASSPTGISTDTQYF
v_call: TRBV29-1; j_call: TRBJ2-1; cdr3_aa: CSVVGDYRMYNEQFF
v_call: TRBV27; j_call: TRBJ2-3; cdr3_aa: CASSIFRDRGREGDTQYF
v_call: TRBV11-3; j_call: TRBJ2-5; cdr3_aa: CASSLRLAGGETQYF
v_call: TRBV7-2; j_call: TRBJ1-1; cdr3_aa: CASSLATGSGGRTEAFF
v_call: TRBV7-2; j_call: TRBJ1-2; cdr3_aa: CASSLTDIYGYTF
v_call: TRBV11-2; j_call: TRBJ2-1; cdr3_aa: CASSLDRVGIDEQFF
v_call: TRBV11-2; j_call: TRBJ2-2; cdr3_aa: CASSLGGTGELFF
v_call: TRBV5-1; j_call: TRBJ2-7; cdr3_aa: CASSLGNYEQYF
v_call: TRBV14; j_call: TRBJ2-7; cdr3_aa: CASSPQRESNEQYF
v_call: TRBV2; j_call: TRBJ2-7; cdr3_aa: CASSEAGGLPSEQYF
v_call: TRBV28; j_call: TRBJ2-4; cdr3_aa: CASSEGTGKNIQYF
v_call: TRBV19; j_call: TRBJ1-2; cdr3_aa: CASSARQEIYGYTF
v_call: TRBV2; j_call: TRBJ2-2; cdr3_aa: CASSGDRWSGELFF
v_call: TRBV7-9; j_call: TRBJ2-7; cdr3_aa: CASSSGMSSYEQYF
v_call: TRBV7-9; j_call: TRBJ2-7; cdr3_aa: CASSQPRGRNEQYF
v_call: TRBV4-2; j_call: TRBJ1-5; cdr3_aa: CASSQGGNQPQHF